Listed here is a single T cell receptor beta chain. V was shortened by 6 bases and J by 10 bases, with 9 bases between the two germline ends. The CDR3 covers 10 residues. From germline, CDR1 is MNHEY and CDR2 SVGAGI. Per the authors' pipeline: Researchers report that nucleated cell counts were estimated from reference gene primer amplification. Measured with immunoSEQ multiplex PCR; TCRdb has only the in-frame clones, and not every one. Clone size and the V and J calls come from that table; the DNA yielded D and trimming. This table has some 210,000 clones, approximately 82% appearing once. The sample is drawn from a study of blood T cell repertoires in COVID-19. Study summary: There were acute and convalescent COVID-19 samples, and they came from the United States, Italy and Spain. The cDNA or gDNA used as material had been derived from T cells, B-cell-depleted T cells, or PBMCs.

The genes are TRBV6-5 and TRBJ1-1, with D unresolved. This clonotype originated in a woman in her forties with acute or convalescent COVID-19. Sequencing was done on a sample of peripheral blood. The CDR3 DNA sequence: TGTGCCAGCAGCCCGGTGAGAGCTTTCTTT. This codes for CASSPVRAFF.